This T cell receptor (beta chain) was recorded in a study of T cell responses to AZD1222 COVID-19 vaccine. Study outcomes and limitations: Mostly white British, mostly female donors; authors suggested clonal diversity may be underestimated. Spike-specific TCR repertoires showed rising breadth and depth after two AZD1222 doses. Vaccine-associated CD4 TCRs ranged over spike, dominating at 160-218 and 743-854. Baseline serostatus was positive in only a handful of AZD1222 recipients.

Libraries were prepared by immunoSEQ multiplex PCR; TCRdb keeps only in-frame clonotypes and omits some of them. The sample has roughly 100,000 clones, approximately 87% seen once. The CDR3 spans 14 residues. The germline CDR1 and CDR2 sequences are SGHDN and FVKESK. The J segment lost 3 bases and the V segment lost 3 bases, leaving 3 bases of the junction unmatched. Concerning this clone itself: Its antigen is unknown.

This chain links TRBV14 with TRBJ1-2; 8 positions agree with TRBD1. This clonotype originated in an adult in good health. Sample: peripheral blood, taken on day 0 of AZD1222 vaccination. CDR3 loop: CASSHLTGDYGYTF. DNA for the CDR3: TGTGCCAGCAGCCACCTGACAGGGGACTATGGCTACACCTTC.